The clone carrying this T cell receptor (beta chain) was counted a few times. Its antigen is unidentified. The CDR3 has 16 amino acids. V was shortened by 0 bases and J by 0 bases, with 12 bases between the two germline ends. Germline CDR1 is SGDLS and CDR2 is YYNGEE. A process of 5'RACE template switching, which added a universal primer site and UMIs, was used to make TCR cDNA. Via MiXCR, TCRdb re-called the 5' RACE reads, giving one row per CDR3 protein. Found here are over 150,000 distinct CDR3 sequences, roughly 6.2% of them singletons; the top ten hold about 2.8%. The data stem from a study of T cells after yellow fever vaccination. Study summary: Those fractions that held only low numbers of cells were prepared using the SMART-Seq v4 Ultra Low Input RNA kit.

Study-level findings and limits: High-abundance clonotypes from the bulk population could contaminate FACS-sorted repertoires. Booster samples showed a return of most primary-vaccination clones (about 97% CD4, about 85% CD8).

This clonotype originated in a man aged 18 to 35 who received the YFV17D yellow fever vaccine. The rearrangement uses TRBV9 and TRBJ1-1; no definite D call. Sequencing was performed on CD4+ T cells sorted from PBMCs, taken on the day of the first yellow fever vaccination. The CDR3 DNA follows: TGTGCCAGCAGCGTAGGAACGACTCCCTTGAACACTGAAGCTTTCTTT. This sequence encodes CASSVGTTPLNTEAFF. Together with reference TRBV9 and TRBJ1-1, the CDR3 gives the full variable domain: DSGVTQTPKHLITATGQRVTLRCSPRSGDLSVYWYQQSLDQGLQFLIQYYNGEERAKGNILERFSAQQFPDLHSELNLSSLELGDSALYFCASSVGTTPLNTEAFFGQGTRLTVV.